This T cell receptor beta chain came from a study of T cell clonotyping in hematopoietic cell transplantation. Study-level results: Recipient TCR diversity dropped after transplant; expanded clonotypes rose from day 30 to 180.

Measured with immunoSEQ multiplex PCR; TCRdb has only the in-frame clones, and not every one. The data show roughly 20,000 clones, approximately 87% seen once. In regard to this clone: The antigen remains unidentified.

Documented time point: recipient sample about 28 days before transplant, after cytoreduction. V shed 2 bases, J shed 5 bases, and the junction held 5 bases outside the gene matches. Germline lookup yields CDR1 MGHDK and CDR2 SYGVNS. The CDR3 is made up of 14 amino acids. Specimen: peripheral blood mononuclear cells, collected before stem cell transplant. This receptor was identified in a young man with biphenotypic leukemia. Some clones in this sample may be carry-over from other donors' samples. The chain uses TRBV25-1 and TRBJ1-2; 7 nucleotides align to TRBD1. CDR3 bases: TGTGCCAGCAGTGAAGACAGGGTCTCTTATGGCTACACCTTC. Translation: CASSEDRVSYGYTF.